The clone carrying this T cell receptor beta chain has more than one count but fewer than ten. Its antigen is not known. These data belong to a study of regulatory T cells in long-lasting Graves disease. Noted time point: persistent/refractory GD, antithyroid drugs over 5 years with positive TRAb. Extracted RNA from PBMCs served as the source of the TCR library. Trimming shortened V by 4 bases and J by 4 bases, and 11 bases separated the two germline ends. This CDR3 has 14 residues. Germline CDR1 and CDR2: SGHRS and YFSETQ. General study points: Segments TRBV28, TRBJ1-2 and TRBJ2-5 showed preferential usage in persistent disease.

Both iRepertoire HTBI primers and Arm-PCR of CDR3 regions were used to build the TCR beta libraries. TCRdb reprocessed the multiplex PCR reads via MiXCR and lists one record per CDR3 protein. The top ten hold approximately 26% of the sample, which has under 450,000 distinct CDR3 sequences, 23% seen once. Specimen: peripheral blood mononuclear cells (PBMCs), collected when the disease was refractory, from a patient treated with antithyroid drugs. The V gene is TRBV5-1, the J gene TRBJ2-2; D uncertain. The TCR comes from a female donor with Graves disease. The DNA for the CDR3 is TGCGCCAGCAGCAAAACGGTGGGCACCGGGGAGCTGTTTTTT. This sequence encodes CASSKTVGTGELFF.